One sample yielded the 4 T cell receptor beta chains listed below, sequenced in a study of T cell responses to AZD1222 COVID-19 vaccine. TCRdb's table, derived via immunoSEQ multiplex PCR, lists solely in-frame clones and lacks some. This sample carries approximately 100,000 clones, about 92% of them seen once, and the ten largest clones take about 1.2%. This material consisted of peripheral blood, taken on day 0 of AZD1222 vaccination. These receptors were taken from an adult in good health.

The genes are TRBV5-5 and TRBJ2-5; TRBD1 agrees at 9 bases. This CDR3 spans 16 amino acids. Unmatched junction bases numbered 5, after V lost 0 bases and J lost 2 bases. CDR1 SGHKS and CDR2 YYEKEE come from the germline V gene (reference sequence). The CDR3 region is CASSLGGQGGQETQYF. CDR3 coding DNA: TGTGCCAGCAGCTTGGGGGGACAGGGAGGTCAAGAGACCCAGTACTTC.

V gene TRBV2 combines with J gene TRBJ2-5; D ambiguous. Deletions cut 8 bases from V and 2 bases from J, with 12 bases between. The CDR3 has 13 amino acids. Germline loops: CDR1 SNHLY, CDR2 FYNNEI. CDR3 sequence (DNA): TGTGCCAGCGCACAGTGGCCGCAAGAGACCCAGTACTTC. This sequence encodes CASAQWPQETQYF.

In this sample, this clone turned up once. The CDR3 loop is CASSRDGTYEQYF. The CDR3 DNA reads as TGTGCCAGCTCGCGGGACGGGACCTACGAGCAGTACTTC. V and J are TRBV18 and TRBJ2-7; weak D call: TRBD2 (6 bases). The germline V gene has CDR1 KGHSH and CDR2 LQKENI. The length of the CDR3 is 13 residues. V was cut by 6 bases and J by 2 bases, with 11 bases left in between.

This chain uses TRBV19 with TRBJ2-1, with unresolved D. Trimming stripped 6 bases from V and 0 bases from J, with 12 bases between. CDR1 is LNHDA, CDR2 SQIVND, per germline (reference sequence). The CDR3 spans 15 residues. CDR3 residues: CASSYGGNSYNEQFF. In DNA, the CDR3 is TGTGCCAGTAGCTACGGCGGTAACTCCTACAATGAGCAGTTCTTC. Supplemented by reference TRBV19 and TRBJ2-1, the full variable domain reads DGGITQSPKYLFRKEGQNVTLSCEQNLNHDAMYWYRQDPGQGLRLIYYSQIVNDFQKGDIAEGYSVSREKKESFPLTVTSAQKNPTAFYLCASSYGGNSYNEQFFGPGTRLTVL.